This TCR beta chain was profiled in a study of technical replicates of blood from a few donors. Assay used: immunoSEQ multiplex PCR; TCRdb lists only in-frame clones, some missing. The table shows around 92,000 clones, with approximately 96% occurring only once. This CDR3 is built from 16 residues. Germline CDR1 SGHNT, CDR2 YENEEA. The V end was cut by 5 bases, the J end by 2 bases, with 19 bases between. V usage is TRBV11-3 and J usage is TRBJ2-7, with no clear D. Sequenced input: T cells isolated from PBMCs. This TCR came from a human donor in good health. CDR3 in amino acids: CASSLRSMPTTYEQYF. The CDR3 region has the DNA TGTGCCAGCAGCCTTAGATCAATGCCTACGACCTACGAGCAGTACTTC.